Listed below are T cell receptor beta chains from one sample, sequenced in a study of OX40 agonist ivuxolimab in advanced cancers. Here immunoSEQ multiplex PCR was the method, and the copy in TCRdb shows in-frame clones only, minus some. The sample consists of about 62,000 clones, about 92% of them appearing once. The sequences come from CD4+ or CD8+ T cells sorted from blood, collected in a trial of the OX40 agonist ivuxolimab. These receptors were taken from an adult with an advanced solid tumor such as melanoma, head and neck, liver or kidney cancer. Both conserved end residues are part of each CDR3. The D gene is left open where the match is weak. Size values are once, few and many counts, or a class for expanded clones, and some rows have none.

>NA|NA|TRBJ2-7|TRBV6-5|14
CASSYTDGDYEQYF
>NA|NA|TRBJ2-1|TRBV6-5|13
CASSFSEYNEQFF
>NA|NA|TRBJ2-7|TRBV27|13
CASSLKQSYEQYF
>NA|TRBD1|TRBJ2-7|TRBV27|14
CASSLEGQTYEQYF
>NA|TRBD2|TRBJ2-1|TRBV5-8|11
CARRPGGEQFF
>NA|NA|TRBJ2-1|TRBV7-3|13
CASSPLGYNEQFF
>NA|TRBD2|TRBJ2-7|TRBV2|14
CASSGTSGPYEQYF
>once|TRBD1|TRBJ2-7|TRBV7-9|16
CASSLDGTGVSYEQYF
>NA|TRBD1|TRBJ2-7|TRBV27|16
CASSLIGDRGSYEQYF
>NA|TRBD1|TRBJ2-1|TRBV6-1|15
CASSGGTGLYNEQFF
>NA|NA|TRBJ2-1|TRBV4-3|15
CASSPEFGDYNEQFF
>NA|NA|TRBJ1-1|TRBV13|12
CASRQWTQEAFF
>NA|TRBD2|TRBJ2-3|TRBV27|17
CASSPNGGRASTDTQYF
>NA|NA|TRBJ2-2|TRBV7-2|13
CASSLSGTGELFF
>NA|NA|TRBJ1-2|TRBV19|16
CASSISGNPGYYGYTF
>NA|NA|TRBJ2-7|TRBV6-5|13
CASSYGLGAEQYF
>once|NA|TRBJ2-7|TRBV19|15
CASTPLDRSSYEQYF
>NA|NA|TRBJ2-7|TRBV19|13
CASSMGESYEQYF
>once|NA|TRBJ2-1|TRBV4-1|13
CASSQERADEQFF
>NA|NA|TRBJ1-2|TRBV27|10
CARGNYGYTF
>NA|TRBD1|TRBJ1-1|TRBV4-1|15
CASSQAGGGWTEAFF
>NA|TRBD1|TRBJ2-3|TRBV9|15
CASSETGGFTDTQYF
>NA|TRBD2|TRBJ2-7|TRBV4-1|15
CASSQEGEGSYEQYF
>NA|NA|TRBJ1-5|TRBV6-5|13
CASSEGSNQPQHF
>NA|NA|TRBJ2-2|TRBV6-1|14
CASSERAWDGELFF
>NA|NA|TRBJ2-7|TRBV27|12
CASSLLGYEQYF
>NA|TRBD1|TRBJ2-7|TRBV5-1|13
CASSQGATYEQYF
>NA|NA|TRBJ2-1|TRBV15|15
CATSAQSGAPNEQFF